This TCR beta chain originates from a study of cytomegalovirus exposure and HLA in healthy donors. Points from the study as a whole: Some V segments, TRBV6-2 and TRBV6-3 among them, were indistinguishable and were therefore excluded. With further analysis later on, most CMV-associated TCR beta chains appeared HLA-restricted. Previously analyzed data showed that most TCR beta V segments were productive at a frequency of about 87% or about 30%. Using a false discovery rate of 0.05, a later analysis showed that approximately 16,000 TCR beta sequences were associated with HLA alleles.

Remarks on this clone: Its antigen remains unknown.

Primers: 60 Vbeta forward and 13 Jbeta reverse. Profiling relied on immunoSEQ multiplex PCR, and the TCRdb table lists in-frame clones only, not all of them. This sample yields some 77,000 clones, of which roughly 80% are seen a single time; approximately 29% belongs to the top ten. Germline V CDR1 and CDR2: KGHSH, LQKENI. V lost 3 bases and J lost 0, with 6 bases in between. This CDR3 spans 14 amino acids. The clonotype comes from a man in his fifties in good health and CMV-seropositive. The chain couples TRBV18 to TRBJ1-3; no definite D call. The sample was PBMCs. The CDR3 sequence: CASSPGNSGNTIYF. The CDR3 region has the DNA TGTGCCAGCTCACCCGGGAACTCTGGAAACACCATATATTTT.